These T cell receptor beta chains were read from a single sample in a study of cytomegalovirus exposure and HLA in healthy donors. Produced via immunoSEQ multiplex PCR; TCRdb's table is partial and in-frame only. The sample holds about 73,000 clones, around two thirds seen once. The sequencing input was PBMCs. The receptors originated from a woman aged 50 to 60 in good health and CMV-seropositive. CDR3s include the opening cysteine and the closing phenylalanine or tryptophan. D genes are given only for firm matches. The size entry is marked missing in some rows and otherwise reads once, few, many or a size class.

D gene	V gene	J gene	clone size	CDR3 DNA	CDR3 protein
NA	TRBV28	TRBJ1-2	NA	TGTGCCAGCACCCTGGGGGCAGGGATCTATGGCTACACCTTC	CASTLGAGIYGYTF
TRBD1	TRBV6-5	TRBJ1-6	NA	TGTGCCAGCAGTTCACCCCGACAGGGAAGCTCACCCCTCCACTTT	CASSSPRQGSSPLHF
NA	TRBV5-4	TRBJ1-4	NA	TGTGCCAGCAGCCGAGGGGGAGAAAAACTGTTTTTT	CASSRGGEKLFF
TRBD1	TRBV5-1	TRBJ1-3	NA	TGCGCCAGCAGCCTATCCGGGACAGGGTTTGGAAACACCATATATTTT	CASSLSGTGFGNTIYF
NA	TRBV18	TRBJ1-2	once	TGTGCCAGCTCCCAGGGGTTCTATGGCTACACCTTC	CASSQGFYGYTF
TRBD1	TRBV2	TRBJ1-2	NA	TGTGCCAGCAGTGGAATAACCCGGACAGGGCAGTTCTATGGCTACACCTTC	CASSGITRTGQFYGYTF
NA	TRBV2	TRBJ2-2	once	TGTGCCAGCAAAAAGGGGCTAGCGCAGACCGGGGAGCTGTTTTTT	CASKKGLAQTGELFF
TRBD2	TRBV11-2	TRBJ2-2	few	TGTGCCAGCAGCTTAGTGCGGGGGGGAGGGGAGCTGTTTTTT	CASSLVRGGGELFF
TRBD1	TRBV15	TRBJ2-7	NA	TGTGCCACCAGCAGAGACAGGGGGCAGTACGAGCAGTACTTC	CATSRDRGQYEQYF
NA	TRBV2	TRBJ1-3	NA	TGTGCCAGCAGGGTACAGAGCTCTGGAAACACCATATATTTT	CASRVQSSGNTIYF
NA	TRBV7-6	TRBJ2-1	NA	TGTGCCAGCAGCCTCCCTCTGAGCTCCTACAATGAGCAGTTCTTC	CASSLPLSSYNEQFF
TRBD1	TRBV6-4	TRBJ2-3	few	TGTGCCAGCAGTCGGGACAGTTACACAGATACGCAGTATTTT	CASSRDSYTDTQYF
TRBD2	TRBV19	TRBJ2-3	NA	TGTGCCAGTAGTAGAGCACCGACTAGCCGAGATACGCAGTATTTT	CASSRAPTSRDTQYF
NA	TRBV28	TRBJ1-2	NA	TGTGCCAGCAGACCTGGCCAAAACTATGGCTACACCTTC	CASRPGQNYGYTF
TRBD1	TRBV2	TRBJ1-1	NA	TGTGCCAGCAGTGAAAGTCCGACAGGGGCTCTGACGAACACTGAAGCTTTCTTT	CASSESPTGALTNTEAFF
TRBD1	TRBV4-2	TRBJ2-1	NA	TGTGCCAGCAGCCAGGATCGGGGACAGCACGACAATGAGCAGTTCTTC	CASSQDRGQHDNEQFF
NA	TRBV5-5	TRBJ1-5	NA	TGTGCCAGCAGCTTGCTGGCAAGAGGTAGCAATCAGCCCCAGCATTTT	CASSLLARGSNQPQHF
NA	TRBV2	TRBJ1-1	NA	TGTGCCAGCATAGGGGACTGGGTCACTGAAGCTTTCTTT	CASIGDWVTEAFF
TRBD1	TRBV27	TRBJ1-5	NA	TGTGCCAGCAGCCTTACAGGGGATCGCAATCAGCCCCAGCATTTT	CASSLTGDRNQPQHF
NA	TRBV19	TRBJ1-2	NA	TGTGCCAGTAGCCCCTTGCGCGCAGGGGTCAATGGCTACACCTTC	CASSPLRAGVNGYTF
TRBD2	TRBV6-4	TRBJ2-2	NA	TGTGCCAGCAAGGAAGCGGGGGACACCGGGGAGCTGTTTTTT	CASKEAGDTGELFF
NA	TRBV6-4	TRBJ1-1	NA	TGTGCCAGCAGTGGTCGACATGCCAACACTGAAGCTTTCTTT	CASSGRHANTEAFF
TRBD2	TRBV6-4	TRBJ2-3	NA	TGTGCCAGCAGCTCCACCAGCGGGGGGGGTGATACGCAGTATTTT	CASSSTSGGGDTQYF
NA	TRBV6-1	TRBJ2-7	NA	TGTGCCAGCAGTGAAGGGCAGGGCTCCTACGAGCAGTACTTC	CASSEGQGSYEQYF
TRBD1	TRBV9	TRBJ1-2	NA	TGTGCCAGCAGCGTAGAAGACAGGGCCCATGGCTACACCTTC	CASSVEDRAHGYTF
NA	TRBV29-1	TRBJ2-2	NA	TGCAGCGTTGAGTACAGGGCCGGGGAGCTGTTTTTT	CSVEYRAGELFF
NA	TRBV19	TRBJ1-2	NA	TGTGCCAGTAGCAAGGTGACTCGGAACTATGGCTACACCTTC	CASSKVTRNYGYTF
NA	TRBV30	TRBJ2-5	NA	TGTGCCTGGAGTTGGGACTTCCCAGAGACCCAGTACTTC	CAWSWDFPETQYF
TRBD1	TRBV5-1	TRBJ2-6	NA	TGCGCCAGCAGCTTCTTCATCTTTCCGACAGGGGGCTCTGGGGCCAACGTCCTGACTTTC	CASSFFIFPTGGSGANVLTF
TRBD2	TRBV13	TRBJ2-3	NA	TGTGCCAGCAGCTTGGGGACTAGCGGTGACACAGATACGCAGTATTTT	CASSLGTSGDTDTQYF
TRBD1	TRBV9	TRBJ2-4	NA	TGTGCCAGCAGCTCAGGACAGGGGCTCCAGTACTTC	CASSSGQGLQYF
NA	TRBV4-1	TRBJ1-6	once	TGCGCCAGCAGCCAAACCAAAGCCCGGACAGTCGATCTTTTAGTCCACTTT	CASSQTKARTVDLLVHF
NA	TRBV7-9	TRBJ1-2	NA	TGTTCCAGCAGCTTAGACGGGGTCCGTCACTATGGCTACACCTTC	CSSSLDGVRHYGYTF
TRBD2	TRBV10-3	TRBJ2-3	NA	TGTGCCATCAGTGACCGAATTAGCGGGGGATCGGATACGCAGTATTTT	CAISDRISGGSDTQYF
TRBD1	TRBV11-2	TRBJ2-1	NA	TGTGCCAGCAGCCAAAGGAGACAGGGACCCAATGAGCAGTTCTTC	CASSQRRQGPNEQFF
TRBD2	TRBV5-1	TRBJ2-5	NA	TGCGCCAGCAGCCGGGGGACTAGCGGGGGTTGGGAGACCCAGTACTTC	CASSRGTSGGWETQYF
NA	TRBV5-5	TRBJ1-2	NA	TGTGCCAGCAGCTTGTTCGGCTATGGCTACACCTTC	CASSLFGYGYTF
NA	TRBV5-1	TRBJ2-7	NA	TGCGCCAGCAGCTTGGTGCGGGAAGCCTACGAGCAGTACTTC	CASSLVREAYEQYF
TRBD1	TRBV27	TRBJ2-1	few	TGTGCCAGCAGTTTATCGTACGAAAGGGCAGGGGGTAACAATGAGCAGTTCTTC	CASSLSYERAGGNNEQFF
TRBD1	TRBV5-4	TRBJ1-2	NA	TGTGCCAGCAGACGCACAGGGGAATATGGCTACACCTTC	CASRRTGEYGYTF
NA	TRBV4-1	TRBJ1-5	NA	TGCGCCAGCAGCCAAGATAGTGGGGCCAATCAGCCCCAGCATTTT	CASSQDSGANQPQHF
NA	TRBV28	TRBJ1-5	NA	TGTGCCAGCAGTTTATTGGACACCGATCAGCCCCAGCATTTT	CASSLLDTDQPQHF
TRBD2	TRBV6-4	TRBJ2-2	NA	TGTGCCAGCAGTGCAGCGGGGGCGGACACCGGGGAGCTGTTTTTT	CASSAAGADTGELFF
NA	TRBV10-2	TRBJ1-1	NA	TGCGCCAGCAGCTCAGGGGACACTGAAGCTTTCTTT	CASSSGDTEAFF
TRBD2	TRBV4-1	TRBJ2-3	NA	TGCGCCAGCAGCCAAGATAGAATTCGGGGGGGCCCGTGGACAGATACGCAGTATTTT	CASSQDRIRGGPWTDTQYF
NA	TRBV19	TRBJ1-1	NA	TGTGCCAGTACCCTTGTAGGGGGAGCGAACACTGAAGCTTTCTTT	CASTLVGGANTEAFF
NA	TRBV27	TRBJ2-2	NA	TGTGCCTCAGCAGGCAATGTGAACACCGGGGAGCTGTTTTTT	CASAGNVNTGELFF
TRBD1	TRBV6-1	TRBJ1-4	NA	TGTGCCAGCAGTTCGCGGGACAGGGGAGGTGAAAAACTGTTTTTT	CASSSRDRGGEKLFF
NA	TRBV19	TRBJ2-5	NA	TGTGCCAGTGGCCTGTGGGAGACCCAGTACTTC	CASGLWETQYF
TRBD1	TRBV10-3	TRBJ1-6	NA	TGTGCCACGGGACAGAATAATTCGCCCCTCCACTTT	CATGQNNSPLHF
NA	TRBV6-6	TRBJ1-2	NA	TGTGCCAGCAGCACACAGGTGAACTATGGCTACACCTTC	CASSTQVNYGYTF
TRBD1	TRBV15	TRBJ1-3	NA	TGTGCCACCAGCAGAGGTCAACAGGGGGCTACTGGAAACACCATATATTTT	CATSRGQQGATGNTIYF
NA	TRBV5-1	TRBJ1-2	NA	TGCGCCAGCAGCTTGGACAGTTTCAACTATGGCTACACCTTC	CASSLDSFNYGYTF
TRBD2	TRBV5-3	TRBJ2-3	NA	TGTGCCAGAAGCCCCACCTCGGGACTAGCCTTATGCAGCACAGATACGCAGTATTTT	CARSPTSGLALCSTDTQYF
NA	TRBV4-1	TRBJ1-5	NA	TGCGCCAGCAGCCGATTGAGGAGGGTTGGGAGGATTAGCAATCAGCCCCAGCATTTT	CASSRLRRVGRISNQPQHF
NA	TRBV5-1	TRBJ1-1	few	TGCGCCAGCAGCTTGGCCCCCGAAGGAGGGAACACTGAAGCTTTCTTT	CASSLAPEGGNTEAFF
NA	TRBV7-2	TRBJ1-4	NA	TGTGCCAGCAGTAGAGCAGGGGTTAGGGCTAATGAAAAACTGTTTTTT	CASSRAGVRANEKLFF